This TCR beta chain stems from a study of cytomegalovirus exposure and HLA in healthy donors. Trimming shortened V by 11 bases and J by 4 bases, and 21 bases separated the two germline ends. The germline V gene encodes CDR1 MNHEY and CDR2 SMNVEV (reference sequence). This CDR3 comprises 15 residues. PCR amplification relied on 60 Vbeta primers (plus 13 Jbeta primers). Produced via immunoSEQ multiplex PCR; TCRdb's table is partial and in-frame only. Among more than 85,000 clones, around 80% were seen once, and the ten largest hold approximately 6.9%. Sequencing was done on a sample of PBMCs. The clonotype comes from a man under 40 in good health and CMV-seropositive. The chain carries TRBV27 and TRBJ1-3; TRBD1 might be the D (5 bases). This CDR3 is CAFDRRQPIGNTIYF. The CDR3 DNA is TGTGCCTTTGACCGAAGACAGCCTATAGGAAACACCATATATTTT.